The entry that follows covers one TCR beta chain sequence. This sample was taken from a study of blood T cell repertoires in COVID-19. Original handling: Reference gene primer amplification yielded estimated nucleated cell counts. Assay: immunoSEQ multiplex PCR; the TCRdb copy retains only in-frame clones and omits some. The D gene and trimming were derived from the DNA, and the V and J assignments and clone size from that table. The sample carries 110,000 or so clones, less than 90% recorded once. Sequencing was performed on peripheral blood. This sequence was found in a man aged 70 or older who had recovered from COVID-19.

The CDR3 DNA reads as TGTGCCGCGGGGAGCTCCTACAATGAGCAGTTCTTC. This sequence encodes CAAGSSYNEQFF. The chain is built from TRBV5-6 and TRBJ2-1, with a tentative D call TRBD2 (6 bases). Germline V gene sequence: CDR1 SGHDT, CDR2 YYEEEE. V was clipped by 10 bases and J by 0 bases, with 8 bases between them. This CDR3 has 12 amino acids.